The T cell receptor (beta chain) under discussion was sequenced for a study of T cells in Graves' hyperthyroidism and ophthalmopathy. About the research overall: Before treatment of any kind, peripheral blood was taken at initial diagnosis.

There are many counts of this clonotype. Researchers amplified the TCR beta CDR3 regions from RNA transcripts. When the TCR CDR3 underwent first-round RT-PCR, the HTBI primer set was used. MiXCR was run by TCRdb on the multiplex PCR reads, yielding one entry per CDR3 protein. The profile shows some 370,000 distinct CDR3 sequences, around 15% of them singletons. There are 15 residues in the CDR3. V was cut by 5 bases and J by 0 bases, with 12 bases left in between. CDR1 and CDR2 from the germline V gene are SGHAT and FQDESV (reference sequence). Patients with ophthalmopathy all had a Clinical Activity Score of at least 3, a NOSPECS grade of at least 4 and duration under 3 months. Any patient presenting with uncontrolled infection, other autoimmune disease, pregnancy or lactation was left out. PBMCs came from roughly 10 ml fresh peripheral blood.

The rearrangement links TRBV11-1 to TRBJ2-3, with D perhaps TRBD1 (6 bases). Sample: blood. This receptor was obtained from a man aged 50-60 years with Graves' ophthalmopathy. CDR3 sequence (DNA): TGTGCCAGCAGCATCAGGGGAGACAGCACAGATACGCAGTATTTT. Translated, it gives CASSIRGDSTDTQYF.